This paragraph covers one T cell receptor beta chain sequence. Using immunoSEQ multiplex PCR, the repertoire was profiled, and TCRdb retains in-frame clones only, with some absent. The repertoire includes roughly 200,000 clones, around 90% of them detected once, and approximately 0.62% sits in the top ten. The data were taken from a study of blood T cell repertoires in COVID-19. Study at large: Sites in the United States, Italy and Spain provided acute and convalescent COVID-19 samples.

CDR3 length: 12 residues. Trimming left V 3 bases short and J 3 bases short, with 5 bases between. Input material: peripheral blood. This TCR came from a man aged 50 or older with acute or convalescent COVID-19. V gene TRBV12-3 or TRBV12-4 combines with J gene TRBJ1-2; D ambiguous. The CDR3 loop is CASSLSDYGYTF. In nucleotides, the CDR3 is TGTGCCAGCAGTTTGTCTGACTATGGCTACACCTTC.